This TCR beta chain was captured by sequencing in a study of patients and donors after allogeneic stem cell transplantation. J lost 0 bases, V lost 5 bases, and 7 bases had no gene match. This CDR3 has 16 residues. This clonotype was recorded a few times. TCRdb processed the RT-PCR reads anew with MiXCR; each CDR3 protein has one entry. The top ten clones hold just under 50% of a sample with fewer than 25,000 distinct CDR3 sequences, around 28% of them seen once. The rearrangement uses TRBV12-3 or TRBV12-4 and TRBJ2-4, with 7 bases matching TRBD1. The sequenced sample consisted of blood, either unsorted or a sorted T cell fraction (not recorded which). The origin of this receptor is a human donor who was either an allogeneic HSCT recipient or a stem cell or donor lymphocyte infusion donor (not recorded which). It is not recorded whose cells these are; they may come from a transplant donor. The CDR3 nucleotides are TGTGCCAGCAGTGACAGGGCCTTTCTAGCCAAAAACATTCAGTACTTC. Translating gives CASSDRAFLAKNIQYF.